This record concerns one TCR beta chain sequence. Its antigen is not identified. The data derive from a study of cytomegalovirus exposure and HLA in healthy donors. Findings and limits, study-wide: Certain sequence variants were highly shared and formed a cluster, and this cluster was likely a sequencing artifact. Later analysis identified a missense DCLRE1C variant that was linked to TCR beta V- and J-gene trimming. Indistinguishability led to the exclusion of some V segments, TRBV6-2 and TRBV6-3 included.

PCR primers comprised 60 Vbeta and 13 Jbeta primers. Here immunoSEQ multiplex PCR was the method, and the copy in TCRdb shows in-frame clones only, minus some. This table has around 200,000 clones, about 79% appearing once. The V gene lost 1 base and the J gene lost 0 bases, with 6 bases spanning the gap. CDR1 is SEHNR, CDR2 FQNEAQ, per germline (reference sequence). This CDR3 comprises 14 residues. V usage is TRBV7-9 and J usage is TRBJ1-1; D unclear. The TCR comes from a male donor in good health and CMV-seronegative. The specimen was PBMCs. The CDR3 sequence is CASSLDFMNTEAFF. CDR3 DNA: TGTGCCAGCAGCTTAGACTTCATGAACACTGAAGCTTTCTTT.